This TCR beta chain comes out of a study of CD8 T cells in ankylosing spondylitis. Study results and caveats: What appeared characteristic of ankylosing spondylitis blood was a TCR beta motif of seven to nine highly homologous variants. Reported data indicate significant enrichment of disease-linked clones within matched ankylosing spondylitis synovial fluid.

Concerning this clonotype itself: Its cognate antigen is unknown.

Germline V CDR1 and CDR2: SGHTA, FQGTGA. There are 15 residues in the CDR3. Trimming stripped 1 base from V and 1 base from J, with 9 bases between. With molecular barcodes, quantitative 5'-RACE was used to make the TCR beta libraries. TCRdb used MiXCR to reprocess the 5' RACE reads, holding one entry per CDR3 protein. The sample lists 750,000 to 850,000 distinct CDR3 sequences, 12% seen once, with about 0.49% in the top ten. Material: blood, either unsorted or a sorted T cell fraction (not recorded which). The receptor comes from a male donor with ankylosing spondylitis. This chain links TRBV7-3 with TRBJ2-3; D possibly corresponds to TRBD1 (6 bases). CDR3 sequence reads: CASSLNRAGTDTQYF. The CDR3 DNA follows: TGTGCCAGCAGCTTAAACAGGGCCGGCACAGATACGCAGTATTTT.